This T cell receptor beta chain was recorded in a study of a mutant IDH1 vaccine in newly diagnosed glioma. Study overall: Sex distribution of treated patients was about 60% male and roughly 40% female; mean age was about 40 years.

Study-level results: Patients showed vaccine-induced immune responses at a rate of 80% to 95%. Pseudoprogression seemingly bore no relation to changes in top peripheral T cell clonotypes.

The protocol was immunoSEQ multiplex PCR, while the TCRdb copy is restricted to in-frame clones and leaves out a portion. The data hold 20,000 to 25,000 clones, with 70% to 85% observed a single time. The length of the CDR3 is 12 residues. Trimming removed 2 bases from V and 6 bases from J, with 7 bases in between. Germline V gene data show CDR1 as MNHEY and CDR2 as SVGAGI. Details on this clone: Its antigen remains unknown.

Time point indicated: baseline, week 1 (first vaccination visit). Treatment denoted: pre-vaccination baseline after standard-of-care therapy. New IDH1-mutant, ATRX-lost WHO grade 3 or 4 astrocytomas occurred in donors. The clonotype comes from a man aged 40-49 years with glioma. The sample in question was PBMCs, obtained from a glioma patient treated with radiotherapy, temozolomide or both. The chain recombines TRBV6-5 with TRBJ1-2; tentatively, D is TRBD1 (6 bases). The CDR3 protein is CASSYRGDGYTF. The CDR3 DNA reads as TGTGCCAGCAGTTACAGGGGGGATGGCTACACCTTC.